This T cell receptor (beta chain) emerged from a study of response to subunit inactivated influenza vaccine. TCRdb itself ran the RT-PCR reads through MiXCR, one entry per CDR3 protein. The sample has fewer than 750,000 distinct CDR3 sequences, roughly 15% seen once. This CDR3 contains 14 residues. Per the germline V gene, CDR1 is DFQATT and CDR2 is SNEGSKA (reference sequence). V was clipped by 0 bases and J by 5 bases, with 12 bases between them. The material sequenced was PBMCs from blood, taken approximately 13 days after vaccination. The chain combines TRBV20-1 with TRBJ2-3; D may correspond to TRBD1 or TRBD2 (5 bases each). This TCR derives from a man aged 45-65 years who received an inactivated influenza vaccine. Here the CDR3 reads CSARDWGSGDTQYF. Written as DNA, the CDR3 is TGCAGTGCTAGAGATTGGGGGAGTGGAGATACGCAGTATTTT.